Below, 19 T cell receptor beta chains from the same sample are listed, as sequenced in a study of T cell repertoires in cytomegalovirus infection. Antigens for these TCRs are unknown. One entry per CDR3 protein, called by TCRdb with MiXCR from the reads. This table holds some 350,000 distinct CDR3 sequences, about 35% found once. The sample consisted of cultured PBMCs, taken from culture after CMV antigen stimulation. The receptors come from a human donor in good health (CMV status not recorded). Some clones in this sample may be carry-over from other donors' samples.

The sample holds a few counts of this clonotype. The V gene is TRBV20-1, the J gene TRBJ1-1; 7 nucleotides match TRBD1. CDR3 size: 13 residues. The V gene end was trimmed by 3 bases and the J gene end by 11 bases; junction bases not matched to a gene: 12. Germline-derived CDR1 and CDR2 are DFQATT and SNEGSKA (reference sequence). This CDR3 reads CSASPGQARPAFF. DNA for the CDR3: TGCAGTGCTAGTCCCGGACAGGCTCGACCCGCTTTCTTT.

The J gene is TRBJ2-7, the V gene TRBV6-2 or TRBV6-3; TRBD1 matches at 9 bases. CDR1 and CDR2 from the germline V gene are MNHEY and SVGEGT. The junction had 6 bases not matched to a gene; V was cut back by 5 bases and J by 4 bases. The CDR3 is 14 amino acids. The CDR3 is CASSQGTGLYEQYV. The DNA of the CDR3 is TGTGCCAGCAGTCAAGGGACAGGGCTATACGAGCAGTACGTC.

This chain connects TRBV6-5 to TRBJ1-1, with 8 bases aligning to TRBD1. Germline trimming cut 0 bases from V and 10 bases from J; bases unmatched to any gene: 4. The CDR3 runs 13 residues. Germline loops: CDR1 MNHEY, CDR2 SVGAGI. For the CDR3, the DNA is TGTGCCAGCAGTTACTCGACAGGGGTGGTAGCTTTCTTT. It specifies CASSYSTGVVAFF.

This rearrangement joins TRBV4-3 to TRBJ2-6; D ambiguous. The V gene lost 0 bases and the J gene lost 0 bases, with 6 bases spanning the gap. CDR1 is LGHNA, CDR2 YSLEER, per germline. The CDR3 is made up of 16 amino acids. In DNA form, the CDR3 reads TGCGCCAGCAGCCAAGATGTCAGCTCTGGGGCCAACGTCCTGACTTTC. Encoded protein: CASSQDVSSGANVLTF.

The V gene is TRBV12-3 or TRBV12-4, the J gene TRBJ2-1, with 11 bases fitting TRBD2. The CDR3 extends over 16 amino acids. V was pared by 7 bases and J by 7 bases, with 12 bases of the junction left unmatched. CDR3 loop: CASTIFSGRAGNEQFF. CDR3 nucleotide sequence: TGTGCCAGCACCATATTTAGCGGGAGGGCCGGTAATGAGCAGTTCTTC.

The gene calls are TRBV12-3 or TRBV12-4 and TRBJ2-7; TRBD1 matches 9 bases. There are 15 residues in the CDR3. V shed 5 bases, J shed 2 bases, and the junction held 7 bases outside the gene matches. The DNA of the CDR3 is TGTGCCAGCAGTATTCCGGGACAGGGTCCCTACGAGCAGTACTTC. It translates to CASSIPGQGPYEQYF.

The chain is built from TRBV11-2 and TRBJ2-3; TRBD2 matches at 11 bases. V trimming: 6 bases; J trimming: 6 bases; junction bases outside the gene matches: 5. Germline lookup yields CDR1 SGHAT and CDR2 FQNNGV. The CDR3 sequence is 14 residues long. The CDR3 protein is CASRGGLAGDTQYF. In nucleotides, the CDR3 is TGTGCCAGCAGGGGAGGACTAGCGGGTGATACGCAGTATTTT.

This clonotype turned up a few times. This chain links TRBV28 with TRBJ1-4, with 7 bases aligning to TRBD1. This CDR3 is built from 15 residues. V lost 7 bases, J lost 3 bases, and 8 bases stayed unmatched. Germline V gene lookup returns CDR1 MDHEN and CDR2 SYDVKM. The DNA for the CDR3 is TGTGCCAGCACCCTAGGGACAGCCGCTAATGAAAAACTGTTTTTT. Translation: CASTLGTAANEKLFF.

This rearrangement joins TRBV7-2 to TRBJ2-1, with D possibly being TRBD1 (5 bases). Germline loops: CDR1 SGHTA, CDR2 FQGNSA. The V end lost 2 bases, the J end lost 2 bases, and 10 bases lay between the germline ends. This CDR3 has 15 amino acids. The CDR3 nucleotides read TGTGCCAGCAGCTTATTGGGCAGGGCCTACAATGAGCAGTTCTTC. This gives the protein CASSLLGRAYNEQFF.

This clonotype has more than one count but fewer than ten. The chain couples TRBV24-1 to TRBJ2-5; D is perhaps TRBD1 (5 bases). Germline CDR1 reads KGHDR; CDR2 reads SFDVKD. Trimming left V 4 bases short and J 6 bases short, with 11 bases between. This CDR3 contains 13 residues. The CDR3 region has the DNA TGTGCCACCAGTGAAGGGGTAGCTCAGACCCAGTACTTC. The encoded protein is CATSEGVAQTQYF.

This clonotype turned up a few times. The chain combines TRBV7-6 with TRBJ2-3; D perhaps matches TRBD2 (6 bases). V lost 2 bases to trimming and J lost 2 bases, with 20 bases between them. The CDR3 extends over 18 amino acids. Germline assignment: CDR1 SGHVS and CDR2 FNYEAQ. CDR3 in amino acids: CASSLRVSGASATDTQYF. CDR3 nucleotide sequence: TGTGCCAGCAGCTTAAGAGTATCCGGGGCTAGCGCCACAGATACGCAGTATTTT.

In its sample, this clonotype was seen a few times. The CDR3 spells CASSPTRDGYTF. The CDR3 region has the DNA TGTGCTAGTTCCCCAACCAGGGATGGCTACACCTTC. V is TRBV12-5 and J is TRBJ1-2, with D perhaps matching TRBD1 (5 bases). This CDR3 spans 12 amino acids. Trimming stripped 8 bases from V and 6 bases from J, with 13 bases between. Germline V CDR1 and CDR2: LGHNT, FRNRAP.

The V and J genes are TRBV7-2 and TRBJ2-4; D might be TRBD2 (5 bases). Germline V lookup: CDR1 SGHTA, CDR2 FQGNSA. There are 15 residues in the CDR3. The germline V and J ends were trimmed by 2 bases and 1 base, with 9 bases remaining between them. CDR3 in DNA: TGTGCCAGCAGCTTAATGGGCGGGGCCAAAAACATTCAGTACTTC. Translated: CASSLMGGAKNIQYF.

V usage is TRBV12-3 or TRBV12-4 and J usage is TRBJ1-2; TRBD1 agrees at 9 bases. The CDR3 covers 17 residues. The V segment lost 2 bases and the J segment 6 bases; nucleotides outside the gene matches: 13. The CDR3 protein is CASSLRWVGDREDGYTF. The CDR3 DNA reads TGTGCCAGCAGTTTACGCTGGGTCGGGGACAGGGAGGATGGCTACACCTTC.

This clonotype was recorded at least ten times. This chain connects TRBV7-2 to TRBJ1-6; perhaps TRBD1 as D (6 bases). The V and J ends lost 5 bases and 6 bases respectively, with 14 bases between them. CDR3 length equals 15 residues. Germline-derived CDR1 and CDR2 are SGHTA and FQGNSA. CDR3 sequence reads: CASSRTDSSNSPLHF. The CDR3 bases are TGTGCCAGCAGCAGAACGGACAGTTCTAATTCACCCCTCCACTTT.

This clonotype has more than one count but fewer than ten. The gene calls are TRBV2 and TRBJ2-5; the D gene is possibly TRBD2 (6 bases). The germline gives CDR1 SNHLY, CDR2 FYNNEI. This CDR3 spans 13 amino acids. Trimming took off 7 bases at V and 9 bases at J, with 18 bases between the two ends. As DNA, the CDR3 is TGTGCCAGCACCGAACGACTAGACGGGGCCCAGTACTTC. Translating gives CASTERLDGAQYF.

As to this clonotype: Without the conserved terminal phenylalanine or tryptophan, this CDR3 likely stems from a read error. CDR3 in amino acids: CASSYSMPIYEQYY. In nucleotides, the CDR3 is TGTGCCAGCAGTTACTCGATGCCGATTTACGAGCAGTACTAC. The chain uses TRBV6-6 and TRBJ2-7; D unclear. The germline gives CDR1 MNHNY, CDR2 SVGAGI (reference sequence). The CDR3 loop spans 14 amino acids. The ends were cut back, 0 bases at V and 4 bases at J, with 10 bases in the middle.

This clonotype is a singleton in its sample. The V call is TRBV4-3, the J call TRBJ2-5; 7 bases map to TRBD2. V lost 0 bases and J lost 4; bases outside the gene matches: 5. Germline V lookup: CDR1 LGHNA, CDR2 YSLEER. This CDR3 region has 15 residues. CDR3 sequence: CASSQDSGGGETQYF. CDR3 in DNA: TGCGCCAGCAGCCAAGATAGTGGCGGGGGAGAGACCCAGTACTTC.

In this sample, this clonotype turned up a few times. The chain combines TRBV6-6 with TRBJ1-5, with 9 bases identical to TRBD1. This CDR3 comprises 15 residues. Unmatched junction bases numbered 5, after V lost 2 bases and J lost 6 bases. Looked up from germline, CDR1 is MNHNY and CDR2 is SVGAGI (reference sequence). CDR3 coding DNA: TGTGCCAGCAGTTACCAGACAGGGGGTGGTCAGCCCCAGCATTTT. This codes for CASSYQTGGGQPQHF.